Given below is one TCR beta chain in context. The V end was cut by 5 bases, the J end by 4 bases, with 12 bases between. From germline, CDR1 is LNHDA and CDR2 SQIVND (reference sequence). The CDR3 totals 13 residues. This entry comes from a study of blood T cell repertoires in COVID-19. About the study: Spain, Italy and the United States supplied samples that represented acute and convalescent COVID-19. In each case, the material was cDNA or gDNA derived from T cells, B-cell-depleted T cells, or PBMCs.

In the original processing: Amplification with reference gene primers provided the estimates of nucleated cell counts. The assay was immunoSEQ multiplex PCR, and TCRdb's table has in-frame clones only and misses some. That table is the source of V, J and clone size, and D and trimming were worked out from the DNA. The sample holds some 74,000 clones, less than 90% seen once. This chain uses TRBV19 with TRBJ2-7, with D perhaps TRBD1 (5 bases). The specimen sequenced was peripheral blood. This TCR was recovered from a woman of 80 years or more with acute or convalescent COVID-19. The chain's CDR3 is CASSLAGFYEQYF. As DNA, the CDR3 is TGTGCCAGTAGTTTGGCAGGGTTTTACGAGCAGTACTTC. The variable domain in full, with the rest retrieved from reference TRBV19 and TRBJ2-7, is DGGITQSPKYLFRKEGQNVTLSCEQNLNHDAMYWYRQDPGQGLRLIYYSQIVNDFQKGDIAEGYSVSREKKESFPLTVTSAQKNPTAFYLCASSLAGFYEQYFGPGTRLTVT.